This T cell receptor (beta chain) was recorded in a study of blood T cell repertoires in COVID-19. Allocation to cohorts depended on clinical history reported by the participants. Two negative PCRs, clearance, or symptom resolution had been documented for recovered Cohort 3 donors. TCRdb's copy holds only in-frame clones and misses some; the assay was immunoSEQ multiplex PCR. The sample has about 190,000 clones, approximately 85% seen once; the top ten hold over 7%. The germline V gene has CDR1 MDHEN and CDR2 SYDVKM. This CDR3 spans 14 amino acids. Trimming shortened V by 3 bases and J by 8 bases, and 16 bases separated the two germline ends.

The origin of this receptor is a woman aged 25-40 years who had recovered from COVID-19. The chain joins TRBV28 to TRBJ1-2, with D unclear. Sequences were obtained from PBMCs or T cells enriched from blood (not recorded which). The CDR3 DNA reads TGTGCCAGCAGTTTTACAGTCGGAAAAGGCGGCTACACCTTC. Protein: CASSFTVGKGGYTF.